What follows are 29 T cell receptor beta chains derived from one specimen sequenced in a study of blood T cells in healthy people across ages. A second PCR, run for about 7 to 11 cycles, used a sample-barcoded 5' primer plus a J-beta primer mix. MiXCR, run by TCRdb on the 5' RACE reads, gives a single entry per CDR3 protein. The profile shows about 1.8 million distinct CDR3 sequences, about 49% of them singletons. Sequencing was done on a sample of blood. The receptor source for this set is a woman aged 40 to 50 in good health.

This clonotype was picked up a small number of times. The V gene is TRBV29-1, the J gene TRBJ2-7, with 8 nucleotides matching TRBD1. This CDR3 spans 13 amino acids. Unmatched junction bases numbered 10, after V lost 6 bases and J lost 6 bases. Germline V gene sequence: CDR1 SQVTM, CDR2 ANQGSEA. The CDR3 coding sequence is TGCAGCGTCAAACAGGGGGGCCTCTCCGAGCAGTACTTC. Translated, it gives CSVKQGGLSEQYF.

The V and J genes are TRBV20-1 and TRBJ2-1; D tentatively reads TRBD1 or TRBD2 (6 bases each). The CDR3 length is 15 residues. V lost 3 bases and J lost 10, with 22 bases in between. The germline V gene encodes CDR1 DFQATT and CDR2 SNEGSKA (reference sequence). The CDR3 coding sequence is TGCAGTGCTAGCGGATGGAGGGGGAATGCAAAAGAGCAGTTCTTC. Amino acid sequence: CSASGWRGNAKEQFF.

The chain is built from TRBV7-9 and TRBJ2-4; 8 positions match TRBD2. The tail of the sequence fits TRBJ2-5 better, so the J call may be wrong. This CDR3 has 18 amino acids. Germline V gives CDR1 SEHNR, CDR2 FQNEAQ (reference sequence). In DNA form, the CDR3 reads TGTGCCAGCAGCTTAACCGGCGGCGGGGGGCTAATAAAAGAGACCCAGTACTTC. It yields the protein CASSLTGGGGLIKETQYF.

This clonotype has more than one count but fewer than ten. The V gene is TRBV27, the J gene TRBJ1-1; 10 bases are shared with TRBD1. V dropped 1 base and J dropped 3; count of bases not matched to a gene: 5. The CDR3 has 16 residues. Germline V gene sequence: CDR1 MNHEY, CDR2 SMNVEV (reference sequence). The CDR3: CASSLLTGTGDTEAFF. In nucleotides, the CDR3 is TGTGCCAGCAGTTTATTGACCGGGACAGGGGACACTGAAGCTTTCTTT.

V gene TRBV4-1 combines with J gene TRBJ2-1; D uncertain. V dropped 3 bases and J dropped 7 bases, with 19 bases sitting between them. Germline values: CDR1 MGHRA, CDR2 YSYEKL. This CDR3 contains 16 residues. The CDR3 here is CASSQLGLDIRNEQFF. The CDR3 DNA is TGCGCCAGCAGCCAGTTAGGGCTAGATATAAGAAATGAGCAGTTCTTC.

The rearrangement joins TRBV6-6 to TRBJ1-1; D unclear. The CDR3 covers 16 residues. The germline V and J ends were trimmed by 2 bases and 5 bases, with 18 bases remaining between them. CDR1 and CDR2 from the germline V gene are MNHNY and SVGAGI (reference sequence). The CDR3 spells CASSYLPVPRKTEAFF. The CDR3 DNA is TGTGCCAGCAGTTACCTACCTGTTCCTAGGAAAACTGAAGCTTTCTTT.

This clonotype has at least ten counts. CDR3 bases: TGTGCCAGCAGTTTATCGAGCGGGGGGGCCGGGGAGCAGTTCTTC. It yields the protein CASSLSSGGAGEQFF. This chain joins TRBV12-3 or TRBV12-4 and TRBJ2-1; 10 bases line up with TRBD2. V lost 2 bases to trimming and J lost 10 bases; unmatched junction nucleotides: 8. The CDR3 covers 15 residues.

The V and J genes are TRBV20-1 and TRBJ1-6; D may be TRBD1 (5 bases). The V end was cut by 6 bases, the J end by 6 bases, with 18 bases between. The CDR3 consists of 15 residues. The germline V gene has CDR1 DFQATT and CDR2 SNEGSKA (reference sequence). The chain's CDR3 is CSAVVQGRSNSPLHF. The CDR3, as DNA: TGCAGTGCCGTAGTCCAGGGTCGGAGTAATTCACCCCTCCACTTT.

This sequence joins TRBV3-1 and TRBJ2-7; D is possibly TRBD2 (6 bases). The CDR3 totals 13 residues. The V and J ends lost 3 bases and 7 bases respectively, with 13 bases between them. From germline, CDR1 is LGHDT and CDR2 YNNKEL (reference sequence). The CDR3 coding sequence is TGTGCCAGCAGCCACGGGACTCCTAGGGAGCAGTACTTC. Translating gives CASSHGTPREQYF.

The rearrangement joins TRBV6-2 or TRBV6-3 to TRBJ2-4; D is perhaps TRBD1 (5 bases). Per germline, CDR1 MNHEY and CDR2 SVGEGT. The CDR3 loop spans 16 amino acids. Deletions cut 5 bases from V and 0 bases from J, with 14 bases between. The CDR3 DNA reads TGTGCCAGCAGTGCCAGACAGATACTAGCCAAAAACATTCAGTACTTC. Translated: CASSARQILAKNIQYF.

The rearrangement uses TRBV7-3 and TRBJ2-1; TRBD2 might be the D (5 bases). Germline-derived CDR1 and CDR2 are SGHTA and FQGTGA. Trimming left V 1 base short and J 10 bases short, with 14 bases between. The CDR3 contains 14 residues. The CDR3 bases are TGTGCCAGCAGCTTAATAAGTGGACTGGTAGAGCAGTTCTTC. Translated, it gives CASSLISGLVEQFF.

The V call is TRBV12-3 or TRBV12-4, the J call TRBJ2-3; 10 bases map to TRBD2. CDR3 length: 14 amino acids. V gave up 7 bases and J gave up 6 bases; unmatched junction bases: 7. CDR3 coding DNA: TGTGCCAGCACCTCAGCGGGGGGGGTCGATACGCAGTATTTT. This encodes CASTSAGGVDTQYF.

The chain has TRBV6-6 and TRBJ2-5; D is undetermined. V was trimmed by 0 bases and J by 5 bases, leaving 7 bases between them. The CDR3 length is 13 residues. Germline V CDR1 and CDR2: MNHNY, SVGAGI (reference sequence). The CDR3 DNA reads TGTGCCAGCAGTTACTCGACGGTGGAGACCCAGTACTTC. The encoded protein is CASSYSTVETQYF.

DNA of the CDR3: TGCGCCAGCAGCCAAGATCTCCACTCGCGCGATGAGCAGTTCTTC. Translating gives CASSQDLHSRDEQFF. The chain links TRBV4-3 to TRBJ2-1; D ambiguous. This CDR3 has 15 residues. V lost 0 bases and J lost 8, with 14 bases in between. Per germline, CDR1 LGHNA and CDR2 YSLEER.

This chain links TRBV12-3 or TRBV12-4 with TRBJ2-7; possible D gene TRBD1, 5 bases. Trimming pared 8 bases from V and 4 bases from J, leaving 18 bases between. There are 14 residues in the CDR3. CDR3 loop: CASAPDGRGYEQYF. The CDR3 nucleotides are TGTGCCAGCGCACCGGACGGTAGGGGATACGAGCAGTACTTC.

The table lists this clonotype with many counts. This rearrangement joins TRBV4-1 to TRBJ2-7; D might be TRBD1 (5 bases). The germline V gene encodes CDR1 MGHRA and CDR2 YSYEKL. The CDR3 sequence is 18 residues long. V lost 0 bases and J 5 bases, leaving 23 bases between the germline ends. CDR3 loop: CASSQDDQGNVRRNEQYF. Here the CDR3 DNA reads TGCGCCAGCAGCCAAGATGACCAGGGAAATGTCAGGCGTAACGAGCAGTACTTC.

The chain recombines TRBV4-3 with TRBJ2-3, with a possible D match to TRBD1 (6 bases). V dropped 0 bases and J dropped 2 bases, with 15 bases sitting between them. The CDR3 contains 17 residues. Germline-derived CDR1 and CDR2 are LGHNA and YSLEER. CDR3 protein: CASSQDTGSVYTDTQYF. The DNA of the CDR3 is TGCGCCAGCAGCCAAGATACAGGGTCGGTATACACAGATACGCAGTATTTT.

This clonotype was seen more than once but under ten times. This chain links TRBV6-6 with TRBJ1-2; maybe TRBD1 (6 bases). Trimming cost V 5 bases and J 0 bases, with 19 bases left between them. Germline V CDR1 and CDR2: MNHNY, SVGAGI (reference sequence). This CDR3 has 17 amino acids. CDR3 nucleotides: TGTGCCAGCAGTAGAGTGACAGGATCCACTTCTAACTATGGCTACACCTTC. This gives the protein CASSRVTGSTSNYGYTF.

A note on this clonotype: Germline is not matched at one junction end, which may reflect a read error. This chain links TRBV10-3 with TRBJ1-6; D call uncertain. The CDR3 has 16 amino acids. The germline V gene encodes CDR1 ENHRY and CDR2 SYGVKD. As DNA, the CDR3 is TGTGCCATCAGTGAAGGCACCAGCTCCTATAATTCACTCCTCCACTTT. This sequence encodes CAISEGTSSYNSLLHF.

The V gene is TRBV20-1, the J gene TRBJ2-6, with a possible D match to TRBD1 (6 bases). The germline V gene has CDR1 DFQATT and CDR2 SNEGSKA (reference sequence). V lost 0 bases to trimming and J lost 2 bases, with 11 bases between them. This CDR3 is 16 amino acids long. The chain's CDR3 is CSAREIRGAGANVLTF. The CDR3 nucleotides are TGCAGTGCTAGAGAGATCAGGGGAGCTGGGGCCAACGTCCTGACTTTC.

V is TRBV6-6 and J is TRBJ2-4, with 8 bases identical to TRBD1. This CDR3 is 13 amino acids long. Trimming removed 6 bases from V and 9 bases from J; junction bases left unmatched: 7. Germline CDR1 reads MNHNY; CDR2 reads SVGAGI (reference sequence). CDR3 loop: CASRTGEAGIQYF. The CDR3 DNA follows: TGTGCCAGCAGGACAGGGGAGGCTGGCATTCAGTACTTC.

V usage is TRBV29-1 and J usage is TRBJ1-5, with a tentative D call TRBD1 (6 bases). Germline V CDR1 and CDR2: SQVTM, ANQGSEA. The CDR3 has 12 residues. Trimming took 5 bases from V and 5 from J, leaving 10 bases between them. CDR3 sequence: CSVRTEDQPQHF. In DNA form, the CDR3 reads TGCAGCGTTAGGACAGAAGATCAGCCCCAGCATTTT.

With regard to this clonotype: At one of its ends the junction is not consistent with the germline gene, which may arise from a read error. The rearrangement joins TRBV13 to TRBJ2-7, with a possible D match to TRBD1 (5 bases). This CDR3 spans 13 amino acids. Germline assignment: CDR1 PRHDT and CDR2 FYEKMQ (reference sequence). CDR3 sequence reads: CASSLQGSAERYF. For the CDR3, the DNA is TGTGCCAGCAGCTTGCAGGGATCTGCAGAGCGGTACTTC. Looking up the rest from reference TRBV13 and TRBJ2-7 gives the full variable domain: AAGVIQSPRHLIKEKRETATLKCYPIPRHDTVYWYQQGPGQDPQFLISFYEKMQSDKGSIPDRFSAQQFSDYHSELNMSSLELGDSALYFCASSLQGSAERYFGPGTRLTVT.

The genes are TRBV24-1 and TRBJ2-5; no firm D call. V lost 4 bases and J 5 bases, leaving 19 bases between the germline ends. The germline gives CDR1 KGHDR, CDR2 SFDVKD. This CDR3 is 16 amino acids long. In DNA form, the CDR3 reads TGTGCCACCAGTGACCCGTCCGTGGCGCCTAGGGAGACCCAGTACTTC. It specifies CATSDPSVAPRETQYF.

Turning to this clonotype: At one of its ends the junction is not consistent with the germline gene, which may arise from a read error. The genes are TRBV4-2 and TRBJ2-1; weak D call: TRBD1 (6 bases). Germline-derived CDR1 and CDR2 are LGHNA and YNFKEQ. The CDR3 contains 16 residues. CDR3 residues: CASSQDPWGPYNGQFF. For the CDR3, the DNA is TGTGCCAGCAGCCAAGATCCGTGGGGGCCCTACAATGGGCAGTTCTTC.

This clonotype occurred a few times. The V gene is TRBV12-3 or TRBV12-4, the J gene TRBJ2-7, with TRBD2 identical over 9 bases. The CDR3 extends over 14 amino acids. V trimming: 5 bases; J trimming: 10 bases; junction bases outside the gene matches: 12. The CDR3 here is CASSAEVAGASQYF. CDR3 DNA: TGTGCCAGCAGTGCCGAGGTAGCGGGGGCCTCTCAGTACTTC.

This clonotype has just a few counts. DNA of the CDR3: TGTGCCAGCAGCTGGGAACAGGGGCCTAGCACAGATACGCAGTATTTT. Residues: CASSWEQGPSTDTQYF. V is TRBV7-3 and J is TRBJ2-3, with TRBD1 identical over 7 bases. The CDR3 sequence is 16 residues long. CDR1 and CDR2 (germline): SGHTA, FQGTGA. Unmatched junction bases numbered 7, after V lost 4 bases and J lost 0 bases.

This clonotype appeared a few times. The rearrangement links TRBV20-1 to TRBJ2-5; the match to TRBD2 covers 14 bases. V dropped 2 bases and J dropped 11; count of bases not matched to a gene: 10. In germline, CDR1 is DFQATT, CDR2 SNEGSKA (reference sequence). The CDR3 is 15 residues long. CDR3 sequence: CSARRGLAGAGEQYF. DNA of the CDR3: TGCAGTGCTAGACGGGGACTAGCGGGGGCAGGGGAGCAGTACTTC.

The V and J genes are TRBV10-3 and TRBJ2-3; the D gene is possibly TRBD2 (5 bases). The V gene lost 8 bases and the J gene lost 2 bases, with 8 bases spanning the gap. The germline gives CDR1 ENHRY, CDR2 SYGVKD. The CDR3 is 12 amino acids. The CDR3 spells CAIRGFTDTQYF. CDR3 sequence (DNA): TGTGCCATCCGAGGGTTCACAGATACGCAGTATTTT.